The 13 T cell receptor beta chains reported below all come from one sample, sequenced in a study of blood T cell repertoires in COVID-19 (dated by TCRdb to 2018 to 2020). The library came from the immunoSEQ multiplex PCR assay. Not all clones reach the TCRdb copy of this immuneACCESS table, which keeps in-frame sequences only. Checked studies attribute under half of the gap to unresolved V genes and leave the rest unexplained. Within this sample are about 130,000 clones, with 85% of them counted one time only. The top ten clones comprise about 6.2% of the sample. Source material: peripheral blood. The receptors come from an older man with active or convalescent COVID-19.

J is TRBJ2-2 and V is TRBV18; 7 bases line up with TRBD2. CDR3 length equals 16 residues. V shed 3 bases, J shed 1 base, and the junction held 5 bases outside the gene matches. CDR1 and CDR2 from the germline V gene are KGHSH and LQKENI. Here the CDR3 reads CASSPYGTMNTGELFF. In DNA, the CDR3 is TGTGCCAGCTCACCTTATGGGACTATGAACACCGGGGAGCTGTTTTTT. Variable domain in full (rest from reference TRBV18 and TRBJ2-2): NAGVMQNPRHLVRRRGQEARLRCSPMKGHSHVYWYRQLPEEGLKFMVYLQKENIIDESGMPKERFSAEFPKEGPSILRIQQVVRGDSAAYFCASSPYGTMNTGELFFGEGSRLTVL.

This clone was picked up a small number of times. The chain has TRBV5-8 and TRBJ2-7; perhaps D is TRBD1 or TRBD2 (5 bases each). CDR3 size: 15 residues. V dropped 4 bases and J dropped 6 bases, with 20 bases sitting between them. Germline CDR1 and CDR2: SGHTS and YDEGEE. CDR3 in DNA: TGTGCCAGCAGCCTGGGGGAGAATCGGATTTTCGAGCAGTACTTC. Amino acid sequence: CASSLGENRIFEQYF.

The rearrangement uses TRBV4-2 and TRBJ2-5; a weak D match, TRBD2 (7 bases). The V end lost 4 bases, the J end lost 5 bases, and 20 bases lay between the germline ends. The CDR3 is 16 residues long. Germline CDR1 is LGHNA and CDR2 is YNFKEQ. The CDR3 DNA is TGTGCCAGCAGCCTCGAGAGGGGGGGAGGTATTGAGACCCAGTACTTC. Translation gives CASSLERGGGIETQYF.

The CDR3 region is CAWSPTPNQPQHF. In DNA, the CDR3 is TGTGCCTGGAGTCCAACTCCGAATCAGCCCCAGCATTTT. The chain couples TRBV30 to TRBJ1-5; D gene ambiguous. This CDR3 is built from 13 residues. The V end was cut by 2 bases, the J end by 4 bases, with 9 bases between. The germline V gene encodes CDR1 GTSNPN and CDR2 SVGIG (reference sequence).

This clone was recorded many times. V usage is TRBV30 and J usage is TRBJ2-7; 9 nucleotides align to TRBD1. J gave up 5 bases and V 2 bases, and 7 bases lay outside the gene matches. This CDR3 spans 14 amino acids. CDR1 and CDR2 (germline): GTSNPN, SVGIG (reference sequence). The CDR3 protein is CAWSRLQGANEQYF. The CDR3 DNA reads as TGTGCCTGGAGTCGTTTACAGGGGGCCAACGAGCAGTACTTC.

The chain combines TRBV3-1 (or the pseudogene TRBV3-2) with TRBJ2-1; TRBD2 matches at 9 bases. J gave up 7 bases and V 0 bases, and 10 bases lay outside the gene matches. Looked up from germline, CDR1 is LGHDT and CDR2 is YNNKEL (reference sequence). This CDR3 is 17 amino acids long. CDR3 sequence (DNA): TGTGCCAGCAGCCAAGATTCTCGGCTAGCGGGGTGGAATGAGCAGTTCTTC. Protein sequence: CASSQDSRLAGWNEQFF.

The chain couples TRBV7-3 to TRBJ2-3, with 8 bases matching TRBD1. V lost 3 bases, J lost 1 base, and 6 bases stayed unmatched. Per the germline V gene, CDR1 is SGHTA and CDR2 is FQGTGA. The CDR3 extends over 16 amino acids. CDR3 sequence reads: CASSLDRASGTDTQYF. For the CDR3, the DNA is TGTGCCAGCAGCTTGGACAGGGCGTCGGGCACAGATACGCAGTATTTT.

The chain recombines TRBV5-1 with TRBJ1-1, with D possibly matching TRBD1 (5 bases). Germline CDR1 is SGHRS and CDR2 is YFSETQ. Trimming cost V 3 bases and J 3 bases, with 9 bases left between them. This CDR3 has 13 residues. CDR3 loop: CASSSTVDTEAFF. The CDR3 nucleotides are TGCGCCAGCAGCTCGACAGTAGACACTGAAGCTTTCTTT.

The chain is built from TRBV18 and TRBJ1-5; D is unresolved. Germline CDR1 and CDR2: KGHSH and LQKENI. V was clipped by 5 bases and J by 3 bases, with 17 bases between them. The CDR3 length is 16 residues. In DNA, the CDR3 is TGTGCCAGCTCAGTGGCCCCAAGGGAGTCCAATCAGCCCCAGCATTTT. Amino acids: CASSVAPRESNQPQHF.

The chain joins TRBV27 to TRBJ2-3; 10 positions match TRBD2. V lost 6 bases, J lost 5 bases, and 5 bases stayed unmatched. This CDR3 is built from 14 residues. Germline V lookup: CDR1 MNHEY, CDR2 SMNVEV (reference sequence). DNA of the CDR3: TGTGCCAGCAGAAAACCTAGCGGGGGAGATACGCAGTATTTT. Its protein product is CASRKPSGGDTQYF.

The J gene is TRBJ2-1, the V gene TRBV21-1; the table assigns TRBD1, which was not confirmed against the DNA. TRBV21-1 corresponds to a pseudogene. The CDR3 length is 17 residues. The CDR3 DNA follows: TGTGCCACGTTGACAGGGGGCGAGGCGGGGGTATACAATGAGCAGTTCTTC. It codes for CATLTGGEAGVYNEQFF.

CDR3 protein: CASSPKEGGNYGYTF. The CDR3 nucleotides are TGCGCCAGCAGCCCCAAGGAGGGGGGGAACTATGGCTACACCTTC. This rearrangement joins TRBV4-1 to TRBJ1-2; perhaps TRBD1 as D (6 bases). Germline values: CDR1 MGHRA, CDR2 YSYEKL. This CDR3 contains 15 residues. Trimming stripped 4 bases from V and 2 bases from J, with 14 bases between.

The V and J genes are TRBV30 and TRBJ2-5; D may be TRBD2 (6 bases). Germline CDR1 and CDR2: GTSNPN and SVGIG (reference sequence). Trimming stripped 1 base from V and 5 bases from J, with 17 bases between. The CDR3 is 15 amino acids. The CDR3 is CAWSGGAGWRETQYF. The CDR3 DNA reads TGTGCCTGGAGTGGCGGTGCGGGGTGGCGGGAGACCCAGTACTTC.